A selection of T cell receptor beta chains follows, all from one sample in a study of CD8+ T cells in alopecia areata. TCRdb keeps only in-frame clones here, not all; method: immunoSEQ multiplex PCR. This table holds 120,000 to 150,000 clones, approximately 60% found once. The sample was CD8+ T cells sorted from blood. The origin of the receptors is a human donor in good health. The CDR3 runs from the conserved cysteine through the conserved F or W. D genes are given only for firm matches. Expanded clones are given a class, and other clones once, few, many or no size at all.

V gene: TRBV4-1; D gene: .; clone size: .; J gene: TRBJ2-7; CDR3 protein: CASSPLSGTSYEQYF; CDR3 DNA: TGCGCCAGCAGCCCCCTTTCAGGGACCTCCTACGAGCAGTACTTC
V gene: TRBV2; D gene: TRBD1; clone size: .; J gene: TRBJ1-1; CDR3 protein: CASSAPGTWDRAMNTEAFF; CDR3 DNA: TGTGCCAGCAGTGCTCCTGGGACCTGGGACAGGGCCATGAACACTGAAGCTTTCTTT
V gene: TRBV29-1; D gene: .; clone size: few; J gene: TRBJ2-1; CDR3 protein: CSVVGREGQFF; CDR3 DNA: TGCAGCGTTGTCGGCCGCGAGGGGCAGTTCTTC
V gene: TRBV6-5; D gene: TRBD1; clone size: .; J gene: TRBJ2-1; CDR3 protein: CASRAGTESNNEQFF; CDR3 DNA: TGTGCCAGCAGAGCCGGGACAGAATCTAACAATGAGCAGTTCTTC
V gene: TRBV29-1; D gene: .; clone size: .; J gene: TRBJ1-2; CDR3 protein: CSAPKEDFGYGYTF; CDR3 DNA: TGCAGCGCCCCAAAGGAGGACTTCGGCTATGGCTACACCTTC
V gene: TRBV10-2; D gene: .; clone size: .; J gene: TRBJ2-1; CDR3 protein: CASSDPLYEQFF; CDR3 DNA: TGCGCCAGCAGTGATCCCTTGTATGAGCAGTTCTTC
V gene: TRBV11-2; D gene: .; clone size: .; J gene: TRBJ2-7; CDR3 protein: CASSFDRFYEQYF; CDR3 DNA: TGTGCCAGCAGCTTTGACAGATTCTACGAGCAGTACTTC
V gene: TRBV4-2; D gene: .; clone size: .; J gene: TRBJ2-1; CDR3 protein: CASSQGEGSWNEQFF; CDR3 DNA: TGTGCCAGCAGCCAAGGAGAGGGGAGTTGGAATGAGCAGTTCTTC
V gene: TRBV7-9; D gene: .; clone size: .; J gene: TRBJ2-6; CDR3 protein: CASSFDSGANVLTF; CDR3 DNA: TGTGCCAGCAGCTTCGACTCTGGGGCCAACGTCCTGACTTTC
V gene: TRBV27; D gene: TRBD1; clone size: .; J gene: TRBJ2-1; CDR3 protein: CASRTGGTAYEQFF; CDR3 DNA: TGTGCCAGCAGAACAGGGGGGACTGCGTATGAGCAGTTCTTC
V gene: TRBV6-6; D gene: .; clone size: few; J gene: TRBJ2-7; CDR3 protein: CASSYMGEQYF; CDR3 DNA: TGTGCCAGCAGTTATATGGGCGAGCAGTACTTC
V gene: TRBV7-9; D gene: .; clone size: .; J gene: TRBJ1-1; CDR3 protein: CASSYSGPANTEAFF; CDR3 DNA: TGTGCCAGCAGCTACTCGGGGCCAGCGAACACTGAAGCTTTCTTT
V gene: TRBV7-9; D gene: .; clone size: .; J gene: TRBJ2-1; CDR3 protein: CASSLSEYNEQFF; CDR3 DNA: TGTGCCAGCAGCTTATCCGAGTACAATGAGCAGTTCTTC
V gene: TRBV27; D gene: TRBD1; clone size: once; J gene: TRBJ2-7; CDR3 protein: CASSLSPDRAYEQYF; CDR3 DNA: TGTGCCAGCAGTTTAAGTCCGGACAGGGCCTACGAGCAGTACTTC
V gene: TRBV6-5; D gene: .; clone size: .; J gene: TRBJ2-3; CDR3 protein: CASSGRGRDTQYF; CDR3 DNA: TGTGCCAGCAGTGGACGAGGGAGAGATACGCAGTATTTT
V gene: TRBV6-1; D gene: .; clone size: .; J gene: TRBJ2-1; CDR3 protein: CASSTFWNEQFF; CDR3 DNA: TGTGCCAGCAGTACCTTTTGGAATGAGCAGTTCTTC
V gene: TRBV5-6; D gene: .; clone size: few; J gene: TRBJ1-5; CDR3 protein: CASSLGDGHQPQHF; CDR3 DNA: TGTGCCAGCAGCTTGGGGGACGGCCATCAGCCCCAGCATTTT
V gene: TRBV6-6; D gene: .; clone size: .; J gene: TRBJ2-2; CDR3 protein: CASSYSKSGELFF; CDR3 DNA: TGTGCCAGCAGTTACTCGAAATCCGGGGAGCTGTTTTTT
V gene: TRBV29-1; D gene: .; clone size: .; J gene: TRBJ1-2; CDR3 protein: CSVEDKKEYGYTF; CDR3 DNA: TGCAGCGTTGAGGACAAAAAAGAATATGGCTACACCTTC
V gene: TRBV30; D gene: TRBD2; clone size: .; J gene: TRBJ2-1; CDR3 protein: CACSAPGLAGLYEQFF; CDR3 DNA: TGTGCCTGTTCAGCTCCGGGACTAGCGGGATTATATGAGCAGTTCTTC
V gene: TRBV27; D gene: TRBD2; clone size: few; J gene: TRBJ2-7; CDR3 protein: CASSLTSGYEQYF; CDR3 DNA: TGTGCCAGCAGTTTGACTAGCGGATACGAGCAGTACTTC
V gene: TRBV2; D gene: TRBD1; clone size: few; J gene: TRBJ2-7; CDR3 protein: CASRTGIGYEQYF; CDR3 DNA: TGTGCCAGCAGGACAGGGATCGGTTACGAGCAGTACTTC
V gene: TRBV9; D gene: .; clone size: .; J gene: TRBJ2-6; CDR3 protein: CASSVGWGSGANVLTF; CDR3 DNA: TGTGCCAGCAGCGTAGGATGGGGCTCTGGGGCCAACGTCCTGACTTTC
V gene: TRBV29-1; D gene: .; clone size: .; J gene: TRBJ2-1; CDR3 protein: CSVIVGAEQFF; CDR3 DNA: TGCAGCGTCATAGTTGGTGCTGAGCAGTTCTTC
V gene: TRBV29-1; D gene: TRBD1; clone size: .; J gene: TRBJ2-7; CDR3 protein: CSVADRGLSYEQYF; CDR3 DNA: TGCAGCGTTGCGGACAGGGGACTTTCCTACGAGCAGTACTTC
V gene: TRBV9; D gene: TRBD1; clone size: .; J gene: TRBJ2-3; CDR3 protein: CASSGEGASTDTQYF; CDR3 DNA: TGTGCCAGCAGCGGAGAGGGGGCGAGCACAGATACGCAGTATTTT
V gene: TRBV5-1; D gene: TRBD2; clone size: few; J gene: TRBJ2-7; CDR3 protein: CASSLTSGSYEQYF; CDR3 DNA: TGCGCCAGCAGCTTGACTAGCGGGAGCTACGAGCAGTACTTC
V gene: TRBV6-1; D gene: TRBD1; clone size: once; J gene: TRBJ2-7; CDR3 protein: CASSTGQFDYEQYF; CDR3 DNA: TGTGCCAGCAGCACGGGACAGTTTGACTACGAGCAGTACTTC
V gene: TRBV29-1; D gene: TRBD2; clone size: .; J gene: TRBJ2-7; CDR3 protein: CSVSSGSGDEQYF; CDR3 DNA: TGCAGCGTATCTAGCGGGAGTGGAGACGAGCAGTACTTC
V gene: TRBV6-6; D gene: .; clone size: few; J gene: TRBJ2-7; CDR3 protein: CASSYSRGLSYEQYF; CDR3 DNA: TGTGCCAGCAGTTACTCGCGGGGGCTTTCCTACGAGCAGTACTTC
V gene: TRBV6-5; D gene: .; clone size: few; J gene: TRBJ2-1; CDR3 protein: CASVSGNEQFF; CDR3 DNA: TGTGCCAGCGTCAGCGGGAATGAGCAGTTCTTC
V gene: TRBV27; D gene: TRBD2; clone size: .; J gene: TRBJ2-7; CDR3 protein: CASSLSGRAVYEQYF; CDR3 DNA: TGTGCCAGCAGTCTTAGCGGGAGGGCTGTTTACGAGCAGTACTTC
V gene: TRBV28; D gene: .; clone size: once; J gene: TRBJ1-1; CDR3 protein: CASVWTLNTEAFF; CDR3 DNA: TGTGCCAGCGTGTGGACCCTGAACACTGAAGCTTTCTTT
V gene: TRBV7-8; D gene: .; clone size: .; J gene: TRBJ2-7; CDR3 protein: CASGPHTYEQYF; CDR3 DNA: TGTGCCAGCGGACCCCATACCTACGAGCAGTACTTC
V gene: TRBV9; D gene: TRBD2; clone size: .; J gene: TRBJ2-1; CDR3 protein: CASSSGTSGINEQFF; CDR3 DNA: TGTGCCAGCAGCTCCGGGACTAGCGGAATCAATGAGCAGTTCTTC
V gene: TRBV7-9; D gene: TRBD2; clone size: few; J gene: TRBJ2-7; CDR3 protein: CASSRGAGGNSYEQYF; CDR3 DNA: TGTGCCAGCAGCCGAGGCGCGGGGGGAAACTCCTACGAGCAGTACTTC
V gene: TRBV4-1; D gene: TRBD2; clone size: .; J gene: TRBJ2-3; CDR3 protein: CASSQEGGAGRSDTQYF; CDR3 DNA: TGCGCCAGCAGCCAAGAGGGAGGAGCGGGAAGATCAGATACGCAGTATTTT
V gene: TRBV25-1; D gene: .; clone size: .; J gene: TRBJ2-5; CDR3 protein: CASSDSMLVRSRTQYF; CDR3 DNA: TGTGCCAGCAGTGATTCAATGCTAGTCCGGAGTCGGACCCAGTACTTC
V gene: TRBV5-1; D gene: .; clone size: .; J gene: TRBJ2-7; CDR3 protein: CASSMYREQYF; CDR3 DNA: TGCGCCAGCAGCATGTACAGGGAGCAGTACTTC
V gene: TRBV13; D gene: .; clone size: once; J gene: TRBJ1-2; CDR3 protein: CASSSGLRGYTF; CDR3 DNA: TGTGCCAGCAGCTCGGGACTGCGAGGCTACACCTTC
V gene: TRBV27; D gene: .; clone size: .; J gene: TRBJ2-7; CDR3 protein: CASRPGGGGFYEQYF; CDR3 DNA: TGTGCCAGCCGACCCGGGGGTGGGGGCTTCTACGAGCAGTACTTC
V gene: TRBV23-1; D gene: TRBD1; clone size: .; J gene: TRBJ2-6; CDR3 protein: CASRQRGDRFHSGANVLTF; CDR3 DNA: TGCGCCAGCAGACAGAGAGGGGACAGGTTCCACTCTGGGGCCAACGTCCTGACTTTC
V gene: TRBV7-8; D gene: .; clone size: few; J gene: TRBJ1-4; CDR3 protein: CASSLTGFTNEKLFF; CDR3 DNA: TGTGCCAGCAGCCTAACAGGCTTTACTAATGAAAAACTGTTTTTT
V gene: TRBV6-6; D gene: .; clone size: .; J gene: TRBJ1-2; CDR3 protein: CASSYGTNYGYTF; CDR3 DNA: TGTGCCAGCAGTTACGGGACGAACTATGGCTACACCTTC
V gene: TRBV5-6; D gene: TRBD1; clone size: .; J gene: TRBJ2-7; CDR3 protein: CASCPGTVPYEQYF; CDR3 DNA: TGTGCCAGCTGCCCCGGGACAGTGCCCTACGAGCAGTACTTC
V gene: TRBV6-4; D gene: .; clone size: few; J gene: TRBJ2-1; CDR3 protein: CASSVLYNEQFF; CDR3 DNA: TGTGCCAGCAGTGTACTCTACAATGAGCAGTTCTTC
V gene: TRBV4-1; D gene: .; clone size: .; J gene: TRBJ2-6; CDR3 protein: CASSFYSGANVLTF; CDR3 DNA: TGCGCCAGCAGCTTCTACTCTGGGGCCAACGTCCTGACTTTC
V gene: TRBV5-5; D gene: .; clone size: few; J gene: TRBJ1-1; CDR3 protein: CASSLEKGVDTEAFF; CDR3 DNA: TGTGCCAGCAGCTTGGAAAAAGGGGTGGACACTGAAGCTTTCTTT
V gene: TRBV7-8; D gene: .; clone size: few; J gene: TRBJ2-5; CDR3 protein: CASSPGTETQYF; CDR3 DNA: TGTGCCAGCAGTCCCGGGACAGAGACCCAGTACTTC
V gene: TRBV29-1; D gene: .; clone size: few; J gene: TRBJ2-1; CDR3 protein: CSVVSRGNEQFF; CDR3 DNA: TGCAGCGTTGTATCCCGGGGCAATGAGCAGTTCTTC
V gene: TRBV18; D gene: .; clone size: few; J gene: TRBJ2-1; CDR3 protein: CATGGSYNEQFF; CDR3 DNA: TGTGCCACCGGGGGCTCTTACAATGAGCAGTTCTTC
V gene: TRBV27; D gene: .; clone size: .; J gene: TRBJ2-7; CDR3 protein: CASSLSWTAASYEQYF; CDR3 DNA: TGTGCCAGCAGTTTATCGTGGACAGCCGCCTCCTACGAGCAGTACTTC
V gene: TRBV4-2; D gene: .; clone size: .; J gene: TRBJ2-5; CDR3 protein: CASSQEDEETQYF; CDR3 DNA: TGTGCCAGCAGCCAGGAGGACGAAGAGACCCAGTACTTC
V gene: TRBV28; D gene: .; clone size: few; J gene: TRBJ1-5; CDR3 protein: CASSFTREMDF; CDR3 DNA: TGTGCCAGCAGTTTTACCCGGGAAATGGATTTT
V gene: TRBV7-9; D gene: .; clone size: .; J gene: TRBJ2-1; CDR3 protein: CASSLSGIDNEQFF; CDR3 DNA: TGTGCCAGCAGCTTATCGGGGATCGACAATGAGCAGTTCTTC
V gene: TRBV9; D gene: TRBD2; clone size: .; J gene: TRBJ2-1; CDR3 protein: CASSGSGRGHEQFF; CDR3 DNA: TGTGCCAGCAGCGGTAGCGGGAGAGGTCATGAGCAGTTCTTC
V gene: TRBV11-2; D gene: TRBD2; clone size: .; J gene: TRBJ2-1; CDR3 protein: CASSFGGRAGDPYNEQFF; CDR3 DNA: TGTGCCAGCAGCTTTGGCGGGAGGGCCGGGGATCCCTACAATGAGCAGTTCTTC
V gene: TRBV13; D gene: .; clone size: few; J gene: TRBJ2-1; CDR3 protein: CASSLVQGFGNEQFF; CDR3 DNA: TGTGCCAGCAGCTTAGTTCAAGGGTTTGGCAATGAGCAGTTCTTC
V gene: TRBV13; D gene: TRBD1; clone size: .; J gene: TRBJ2-5; CDR3 protein: CASSLGTGEETQYF; CDR3 DNA: TGTGCCAGCAGCTTAGGGACAGGGGAAGAGACCCAGTACTTC